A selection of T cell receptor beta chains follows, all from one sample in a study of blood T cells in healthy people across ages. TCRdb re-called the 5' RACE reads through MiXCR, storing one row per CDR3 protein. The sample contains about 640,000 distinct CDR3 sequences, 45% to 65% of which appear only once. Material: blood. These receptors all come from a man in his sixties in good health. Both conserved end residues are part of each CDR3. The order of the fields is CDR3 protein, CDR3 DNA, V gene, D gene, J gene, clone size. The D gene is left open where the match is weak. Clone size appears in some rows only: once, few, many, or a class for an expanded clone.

CASSARLNQPQHF	TGTGCCAGCAGTGCTAGGCTTAATCAGCCCCAGCATTTT	TRBV6-6	NA	TRBJ1-5	NA
CASSQRDTVNNSPLHF	TGCGCCAGCAGCCAAAGGGACACCGTGAATAATTCACCCCTCCACTTT	TRBV4-1	NA	TRBJ1-6	NA
CASTPGRGVGANVLTF	TGCGCCAGCACCCCGGGACGGGGGGTTGGGGCCAACGTCCTGACTTTC	TRBV4-1	TRBD2	TRBJ2-6	NA
CATSDSVGGRAAQYF	TGTGCCACCAGTGATTCGGTTGGGGGTCGAGCGGCGCAGTATTTT	TRBV24-1	NA	TRBJ2-3	few
CSVGTGNYGYTF	TGCAGCGTTGGCACAGGGAACTATGGCTACACCTTC	TRBV29-1	NA	TRBJ1-2	NA
CASSFSGTSGGAAYNEQFF	TGCGCCAGCAGCTTTTCCGGGACTAGCGGGGGGGCGGCCTACAATGAGCAGTTCTTC	TRBV5-1	TRBD2	TRBJ2-1	NA
CASNLLAGGQYF	TGTGCCAGCAACCTACTAGCGGGGGGCCAGTACTTC	TRBV2	TRBD2	TRBJ2-7	few
CASSSGLKSDGYTF	TGTGCCAGCAGCTCGGGACTCAAATCGGATGGCTACACCTTC	TRBV7-2	NA	TRBJ1-2	NA
CAARMGADTQYF	TGCGCCGCCCGTATGGGGGCAGATACGCAGTATTTT	TRBV20-1	NA	TRBJ2-3	NA
CASSEGASYEQYF	TGTGCCAGCAGCGAGGGGGCCTCCTACGAGCAGTACTTC	TRBV6-4	TRBD1	TRBJ2-7	few
CSVVAVAETQYF	TGCAGCGTTGTAGCGGTCGCGGAGACCCAGTACTTC	TRBV29-1	NA	TRBJ2-5	NA
CASTREVAGGRWGNEQFF	TGTGCCAGCACTCGGGAGGTAGCGGGGGGGCGGTGGGGTAATGAGCAGTTCTTC	TRBV12-3/TRBV12-4	TRBD2	TRBJ2-1	many
CASSPSSVANVLTF	TGTGCCAGCAGCCCTTCCTCTGTGGCCAACGTCCTGACTTTC	TRBV7-9	NA	TRBJ2-6	NA
CASSRSRDRVETQYF	TGTGCCAGCAGCAGAAGCCGGGACAGGGTTGAGACCCAGTACTTC	TRBV7-9	TRBD1	TRBJ2-5	NA
CASSPQSEISYEQYF	TGTGCCAGCTCACCACAATCAGAGATCTCCTACGAGCAGTACTTC	TRBV18	NA	TRBJ2-7	NA
CASSLGLAVASTDTQYF	TGCGCCAGCAGCTTGGGACTAGCAGTGGCTAGCACAGATACGCAGTATTTT	TRBV5-1	TRBD2	TRBJ2-3	NA
CASSPRTGSNEKLFF	TGTGCCAGCAGCCCACGGACAGGGAGTAATGAAAAACTGTTTTTT	TRBV3-1	TRBD1	TRBJ1-4	few
CASSARGPLETQYF	TGTGCCAGCAGCGCCCGGGGTCCGTTGGAGACCCAGTACTTC	TRBV5-4	NA	TRBJ2-5	NA
CSAPGTSGGKDTQYF	TGCAGTGCACCTGGGACTAGCGGGGGAAAGGATACGCAGTATTTT	TRBV20-1	TRBD2	TRBJ2-3	few
CASSERGQDYEQYF	TGTGCCAGCAGTGAGAGGGGGCAGGACTACGAGCAGTACTTC	TRBV2	TRBD1	TRBJ2-7	few
CSAKPGATEAFF	TGCAGTGCTAAGCCCGGGGCGACTGAAGCTTTCTTT	TRBV20-1	NA	TRBJ1-1	few
CASSPPGWEAFF	TGTGCCAGCAGCCCACCAGGGTGGGAAGCTTTCTTT	TRBV7-9	NA	TRBJ1-1	few
CASCSGPSYNEQFF	TGTGCTAGTTGTAGCGGCCCCTCCTACAATGAGCAGTTCTTC	TRBV12-5	NA	TRBJ2-1	few
CASSPGTSRVVDTQYF	TGTGCCAGCAGCCCCGGGACTTCCCGAGTTGTGGATACGCAGTATTTT	TRBV7-7	NA	TRBJ2-3	NA
CASSPITGELFF	TGTGCCAGCAGCCCCATTACCGGGGAGCTGTTTTTT	TRBV9	NA	TRBJ2-2	few
CSAPTRVSNYGYTF	TGCAGTGCTCCCACCCGGGTCAGCAACTATGGCTACACCTTC	TRBV20-1	NA	TRBJ1-2	NA
CASSLGNFDSPLHF	TGCGCCAGCAGCTTGGGGAATTTTGATTCACCCCTCCACTTT	TRBV5-1	NA	TRBJ1-6	NA
CASSWGPGGTYEQYF	TGCGCCAGCAGCTGGGGCCCCGGGGGTACCTACGAGCAGTACTTC	TRBV5-1	NA	TRBJ2-7	few
CASSRPGQGVGNQPQHF	TGTGCCAGCAGCCGTCCGGGACAGGGGGTGGGCAATCAGCCCCAGCATTTT	TRBV28	TRBD1	TRBJ1-5	few
CASSESARFAEKLFF	TGCGCCAGCAGTGAGTCAGCCCGATTTGCGGAAAAACTGTTTTTT	TRBV10-2	NA	TRBJ1-4	NA
CSAPRGGSYEQYF	TGCAGTGCTCCTCGGGGGGGGTCCTACGAGCAGTACTTC	TRBV20-1	TRBD2	TRBJ2-7	few
CSVEDPESGYTF	TGCAGCGTTGAAGATCCCGAGAGTGGCTACACCTTC	TRBV29-1	NA	TRBJ1-2	few
CASSETSSYNSPLHF	TGTGCCAGCAGCGAGACGAGCTCCTATAATTCACCCCTCCACTTT	TRBV28	NA	TRBJ1-6	NA
CASWPGSGEKLFF	TGTGCCAGCTGGCCGGGGAGTGGAGAAAAACTGTTTTTT	TRBV18	NA	TRBJ1-4	once
CASSPLTGGQRTQYF	TGCGCCAGCAGCCCCCTAACGGGGGGCCAACGTACCCAGTACTTC	TRBV4-1	NA	TRBJ2-5	NA
CASSPGTSGYTDTQYF	TGCGCCAGCAGCCCCGGGACTAGCGGATACACAGATACGCAGTATTTT	TRBV5-1	TRBD2	TRBJ2-3	few
CASSVPSGGEQFF	TGTGCCAGCAGCGTCCCTAGCGGGGGGGAGCAGTTCTTC	TRBV13	TRBD2	TRBJ2-1	few
CASSRLVRQSSYEQYF	TGTGCCAGCAGCCGACTGGTGCGTCAGAGCTCCTACGAGCAGTACTTC	TRBV4-2	NA	TRBJ2-7	NA
CSAPLGGALGAGELFF	TGCAGTGCTCCCTTAGGGGGGGCGCTAGGGGCCGGGGAGCTGTTTTTT	TRBV20-1	NA	TRBJ2-2	NA
CASSLAGGKNIQYF	TGTGCCAGCAGCTTGGCTGGGGGCAAAAACATTCAGTACTTC	TRBV5-5	NA	TRBJ2-4	NA
CASSYSQNGGYTF	TGTGCCAGCAGTTACTCTCAGAACGGGGGCTACACCTTC	TRBV6-2/TRBV6-3	NA	TRBJ1-2	NA
CASSSGTSGYYEQYF	TGTGCCAGCAGTTCCGGGACTAGCGGCTACTACGAGCAGTACTTC	TRBV7-2	TRBD2	TRBJ2-7	NA
CASSASTGELFF	TGTGCCAGCAGCGCGAGCACCGGGGAGCTGTTTTTT	TRBV9	NA	TRBJ2-2	NA
CASSRGGVNEKLFF	TGTGCCAGCAGCCGCGGGGGGGTTAATGAAAAACTGTTTTTT	TRBV7-2	NA	TRBJ1-4	NA
CASGFQNLNTEAFF	TGTGCCAGCGGTTTTCAGAACCTGAACACTGAAGCTTTCTTT	TRBV28	NA	TRBJ1-1	NA
CASSLAGESTDTQYF	TGTGCCAGCAGCCTAGCGGGGGAAAGCACAGATACGCAGTATTTT	TRBV11-1	TRBD2	TRBJ2-3	many
CASSIGTGTHTGELFF	TGTGCCAGCAGCATAGGGACAGGGACGCACACCGGGGAGCTGTTTTTT	TRBV28	TRBD1	TRBJ2-2	NA
CASSPEGYTF	TGTGCCAGCAGCCCCGAGGGCTACACCTTC	TRBV7-9	NA	TRBJ1-2	NA
CASSRTVGELFF	TGTGCCAGCAGCCGGACAGTAGGTGAGCTGTTTTTT	TRBV6-2/TRBV6-3	NA	TRBJ2-2	NA
CASSLERVLSNEQFF	TGTGCCAGCAGCTTAGAAAGGGTTTTGAGTAATGAGCAGTTCTTC	TRBV13	NA	TRBJ2-1	NA
CASSQESSGGDFYNEQFF	TGTGCCAGCAGCCAAGAATCTAGCGGGGGGGATTTCTACAATGAGCAGTTCTTC	TRBV4-2	TRBD2	TRBJ2-1	NA
CASSQQGGAGTDTQYF	TGTGCCAGCAGCCAGCAGGGGGGCGCTGGCACAGATACGCAGTATTTT	TRBV5-4	NA	TRBJ2-3	NA
CSTLDSLDRNQPQHF	TGCAGCACACTTGACAGCCTCGATCGCAATCAGCCCCAGCATTTT	TRBV29-1	NA	TRBJ1-5	NA
CASSFGDDGEKLFF	TGTGCCAGCAGTTTTGGAGATGACGGAGAAAAACTGTTTTTT	TRBV12-3/TRBV12-4	NA	TRBJ1-4	NA
CAIGPTPYEQYF	TGTGCCATCGGGCCTACCCCCTACGAGCAGTACTTC	TRBV10-3	NA	TRBJ2-7	NA
CASSEAGGGGNEKLFF	TGTGCCAGCAGTGAAGCAGGAGGAGGAGGGAATGAAAAACTGTTTTTT	TRBV6-1	NA	TRBJ1-4	NA
CSAPRTGSNYGYTF	TGCAGTGCTCCTCGGACAGGGTCTAACTATGGCTACACCTTC	TRBV20-1	TRBD1	TRBJ1-2	NA
CSVEVGDRMRGYTF	TGCAGCGTTGAAGTAGGGGACAGGATGCGTGGCTACACCTTC	TRBV29-1	TRBD1	TRBJ1-2	NA
CASSLGPHNEQFF	TGTGCCAGCAGCTTAGGTCCTCACAATGAGCAGTTCTTC	TRBV11-2	NA	TRBJ2-1	NA
CASSFVSGAYNSPLHF	TGTGCCAGCAGTTTTGTTTCAGGGGCCTATAATTCACCCCTCCACTTT	TRBV27	NA	TRBJ1-6	NA